The 4 T cell receptor beta chains given below trace back to one sample, sequenced in a study of regulatory dendritic cells for organ transplantation. Sequencing was performed with immunoSEQ multiplex PCR; in TCRdb, only in-frame clones are kept and a portion is missing. The profile covers some 40,000 clones, with under 95% appearing a single time and about 0.11% taken by the ten largest. What was sequenced was naive CD8+ T cells from blood. Subset denoted: CD45RA+ naive T cells. These receptors were obtained from a human donor in good health.

Only one count was recorded for this clone. The chain uses TRBV14 and TRBJ2-7; 12 bases match TRBD2. The CDR3 runs 16 residues. With V trimmed by 1 base and J by 2 bases, 3 bases remained unmatched. Germline V gene lookup returns CDR1 SGHDN and CDR2 FVKESK. CDR3 residues: CASSQGTSGVTYEQYF. As DNA, the CDR3 is TGTGCCAGCAGCCAAGGGACTAGCGGGGTAACCTACGAGCAGTACTTC. Full variable domain (remainder filled in from reference TRBV14 and TRBJ2-7): EAGVTQFPSHSVIEKGQTVTLRCDPISGHDNLYWYRRVMGKEIKFLLHFVKESKQDESGMPNNRFLAERTGGTYSTLKVQPAELEDSGVYFCASSQGTSGVTYEQYFGPGTRLTVT.

V is TRBV6-5 and J is TRBJ2-7, with D perhaps assigned TRBD1 or TRBD2 (5 bases each). The germline CDR1 and CDR2 sequences are MNHEY and SVGAGI. This CDR3 contains 14 residues. Trimming stripped 4 bases from V and 0 bases from J, with 10 bases between. In nucleotides, the CDR3 is TGTGCCAGCAGTTGGGCAGGGAGCTCCTACGAGCAGTACTTC. The encoded protein is CASSWAGSSYEQYF.

The chain carries TRBV7-2 and TRBJ1-5; weak D call: TRBD1 (6 bases). The germline V gene has CDR1 SGHTA and CDR2 FQGNSA. The germline V and J ends were trimmed by 1 base and 0 bases, with 10 bases remaining between them. The CDR3 is 16 amino acids. The CDR3 sequence: CASSLGQAYSNQPQHF. Written as DNA, the CDR3 is TGTGCCAGCAGCTTAGGACAGGCATATAGCAATCAGCCCCAGCATTTT.

Of note for this clone: Other nucleotide sequences from this sample produce the same CDR3. V usage is TRBV15 and J usage is TRBJ2-7; 14 bases align to TRBD2. The CDR3 is made up of 17 amino acids. The germline CDR1 and CDR2 sequences are LNHNV and YYDKDF (reference sequence). Trimming at V came to 5 bases and at J to 4 bases, leaving 10 bases not matched to a gene. In DNA form, the CDR3 reads TGTGCCACCAGCCTAGGGGGACTAGCGGGAGAATTTTACGAGCAGTACTTC. It codes for CATSLGGLAGEFYEQYF.